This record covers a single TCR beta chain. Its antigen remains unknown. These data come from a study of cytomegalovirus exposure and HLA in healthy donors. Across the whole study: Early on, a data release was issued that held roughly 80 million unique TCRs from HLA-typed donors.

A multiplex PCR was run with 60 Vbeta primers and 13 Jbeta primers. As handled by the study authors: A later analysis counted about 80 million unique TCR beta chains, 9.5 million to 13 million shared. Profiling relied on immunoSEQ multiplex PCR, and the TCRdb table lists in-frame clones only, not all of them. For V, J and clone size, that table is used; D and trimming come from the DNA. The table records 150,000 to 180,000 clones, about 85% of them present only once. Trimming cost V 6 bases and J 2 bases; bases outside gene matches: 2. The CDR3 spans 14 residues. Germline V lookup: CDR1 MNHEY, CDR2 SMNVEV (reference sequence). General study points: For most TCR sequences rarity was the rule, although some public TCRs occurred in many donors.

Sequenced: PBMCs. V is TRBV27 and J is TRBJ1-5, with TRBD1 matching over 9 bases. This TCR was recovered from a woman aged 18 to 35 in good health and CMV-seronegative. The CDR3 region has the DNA TGTGCCAGCAGACGGACAGGGGGCAATCAGCCCCAGCATTTT. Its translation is CASRRTGGNQPQHF.